This section outlines one T cell receptor beta chain sequence together with its context. Its antigen is not known. This CDR3 has 15 residues. Per germline, CDR1 LGHNA and CDR2 YSLEER. Libraries were UMI-labeled 5' RACE TRB cDNA. TCRdb re-called the 5' RACE reads; every CDR3 protein appears as one record, without DNA. The ten most abundant clones cover roughly 0.4% of a sample with roughly 100,000 distinct CDR3 sequences. This specimen comes from a study of CXCR3-negative and CXCR3-positive naive CD8 T cells. Study findings and constraints: Fresh PBMCs went into most assays, and CXCR3 expression partly declined after cryopreservation. Hydrophobicity of TRB CDR3s was greater in CXCR3-positive naive cells than in CXCR3-negative naive cells.

The sequenced sample consisted of naive CXCR3+ CD8+ T cells from blood. Subset: CD45RO-CCR7+CD27+CD95- naive CD8+ T cells expressing CXCR3 (TNR3+). V usage is TRBV4-3 and J usage is TRBJ1-1; the D call of TRBD1 rests on TCRdb alone, since no DNA is present to check it. This receptor was taken from a human donor in good health. Some clones in this sample may be carry-over from other donors' samples. The CDR3 is CASSPGWGPNTEAFF.